These T cell receptor beta chains were read from a single sample in a study of shared clonotypes between healthy human individuals. TCRdb keeps only in-frame clones here, not all; method: immunoSEQ multiplex PCR. In the table there are millions of clones, around 93% of which are singletons. Sequencing used naive CD8+ T cells from PBMCs. The receptors come from a man between 18 and 35 years old in good health. Some clones in this sample may be carry-over from other donors' samples. The CDR3 runs from the conserved cysteine through the conserved F or W. Fields, in order: D gene, clone size, V gene, J gene, CDR3 protein, CDR3 DNA. A D gene is named only where the DNA matches it firmly. Some rows have no size entry. The others give once, few or many, or a class for an expanded clone.

D gene: -
clone size: once
V gene: TRBV9
J gene: TRBJ1-4
CDR3 protein: CASSVGRETNEKLFF
CDR3 DNA: TGTGCCAGCAGCGTAGGTAGGGAGACTAATGAAAAACTGTTTTTT

D gene: -
clone size: -
V gene: TRBV19
J gene: TRBJ1-2
CDR3 protein: CASSIQGHGYTF
CDR3 DNA: TGTGCCAGTAGTATTCAGGGCCATGGCTACACCTTC

D gene: -
clone size: -
V gene: TRBV29-1
J gene: TRBJ2-7
CDR3 protein: CSVRGAGPDFYEQYF
CDR3 DNA: TGCAGCGTTCGGGGGGCGGGACCGGACTTTTACGAGCAGTACTTC

D gene: TRBD2
clone size: -
V gene: TRBV28
J gene: TRBJ2-3
CDR3 protein: CASSSTSGRTDTQYF
CDR3 DNA: TGTGCCAGCAGTTCGACTAGCGGGAGGACAGATACGCAGTATTTT

D gene: -
clone size: -
V gene: TRBV25-1
J gene: TRBJ2-1
CDR3 protein: CASGSNRPSNEQFF
CDR3 DNA: TGTGCCAGCGGGTCAAATAGGCCCTCCAATGAGCAGTTCTTC

D gene: -
clone size: -
V gene: TRBV4-1
J gene: TRBJ2-7
CDR3 protein: CASSQHLQGRAYEQYF
CDR3 DNA: TGCGCCAGCAGCCAACACCTACAGGGGAGGGCCTACGAGCAGTACTTC

D gene: -
clone size: -
V gene: TRBV7-2
J gene: TRBJ2-3
CDR3 protein: CASSLAGGVLEWTDTQYF
CDR3 DNA: TGTGCCAGCAGCTTAGCGGGGGGAGTTTTGGAGTGGACAGATACGCAGTATTTT

D gene: TRBD1
clone size: -
V gene: TRBV28
J gene: TRBJ2-2
CDR3 protein: CASSKPHRTGNTGELFF
CDR3 DNA: TGTGCCAGCAGTAAACCCCATCGGACAGGTAACACCGGGGAGCTGTTTTTT

D gene: -
clone size: -
V gene: TRBV19
J gene: TRBJ1-1
CDR3 protein: CASTSREYLAEAFF
CDR3 DNA: TGTGCCAGTACCTCTCGGGAGTATCTCGCTGAAGCTTTCTTT

D gene: TRBD1
clone size: -
V gene: TRBV28
J gene: TRBJ2-7
CDR3 protein: CASNRNRDRGPYEQYF
CDR3 DNA: TGTGCCAGCAACAGAAACCGGGACAGGGGCCCCTACGAGCAGTACTTC

D gene: -
clone size: once
V gene: TRBV14
J gene: TRBJ2-7
CDR3 protein: CASSPNGINEQYF
CDR3 DNA: TGTGCCAGCAGCCCGAATGGTATCAACGAGCAGTACTTC

D gene: -
clone size: -
V gene: TRBV6-5
J gene: TRBJ2-7
CDR3 protein: CASSYSGGPAYEQYF
CDR3 DNA: TGTGCCAGCAGTTACTCAGGGGGGCCGGCCTACGAGCAGTACTTC

D gene: TRBD1
clone size: -
V gene: TRBV14
J gene: TRBJ1-5
CDR3 protein: CASSHPGQDNSNQPQHF
CDR3 DNA: TGTGCCAGCAGCCACCCGGGACAGGATAATAGCAATCAGCCCCAGCATTTT

D gene: TRBD2
clone size: -
V gene: TRBV7-3
J gene: TRBJ2-7
CDR3 protein: CASSLTPGLGIGEQYF
CDR3 DNA: TGTGCCAGCAGCTTAACTCCGGGACTAGGGATAGGGGAGCAGTACTTC

D gene: TRBD2
clone size: -
V gene: TRBV2
J gene: TRBJ2-7
CDR3 protein: CASSGRTSGRSHEQYF
CDR3 DNA: TGTGCCAGCAGCGGGAGGACTAGCGGGAGATCACACGAGCAGTACTTC

D gene: -
clone size: -
V gene: TRBV11-2
J gene: TRBJ2-7
CDR3 protein: CASRALGSYEQYF
CDR3 DNA: TGTGCCAGCAGGGCCCTGGGCTCCTACGAGCAGTACTTC

D gene: TRBD1
clone size: -
V gene: TRBV29-1
J gene: TRBJ2-7
CDR3 protein: CSTTGQGNEQYF
CDR3 DNA: TGCAGCACAACGGGACAGGGGAACGAGCAGTACTTC

D gene: -
clone size: -
V gene: TRBV28
J gene: TRBJ1-5
CDR3 protein: CASSLRWEYSNQPQHF
CDR3 DNA: TGTGCCAGCAGTTTACGATGGGAGTATAGCAATCAGCCCCAGCATTTT

D gene: -
clone size: -
V gene: TRBV7-9
J gene: TRBJ1-4
CDR3 protein: CASSFTQYNEKLFF
CDR3 DNA: TGTGCCAGCAGCTTTACTCAGTATAATGAAAAACTGTTTTTT

D gene: -
clone size: -
V gene: TRBV5-4
J gene: TRBJ2-1
CDR3 protein: CASSLAMTAEQFF
CDR3 DNA: TGTGCCAGCAGCTTGGCCATGACTGCTGAGCAGTTCTTC